This entry features one T cell receptor (beta chain) sequence. Across fewer than 25 US areas, participants ranged in age from 18 to 89 years. These data are taken from a study of blood T cell repertoires in COVID-19. On the study more broadly: There were acute and convalescent COVID-19 samples, and they came from the United States, Italy and Spain.

Generated by immunoSEQ multiplex PCR, the TCRdb table keeps only in-frame clones and is missing some. The data contain roughly 290,000 clones, 87% of them seen just once; the ten biggest clones take up over 6%. The CDR3 has 14 residues. V lost 7 bases, J lost 5 bases, and 10 bases stayed unmatched. The V gene's germline CDR1 is MDHEN and CDR2 SYDVKM. This chain connects TRBV28 to TRBJ1-1; 7 positions match TRBD1. What was sequenced was PBMCs or T cells enriched from blood (not recorded which). The receptor's source is a woman aged 40 to 55 who had recovered from COVID-19. The CDR3 DNA follows: TGTGCCAGCAAAGCCGACAGGGTTCAAACTGAAGCTTTCTTT. Translation gives CASKADRVQTEAFF.